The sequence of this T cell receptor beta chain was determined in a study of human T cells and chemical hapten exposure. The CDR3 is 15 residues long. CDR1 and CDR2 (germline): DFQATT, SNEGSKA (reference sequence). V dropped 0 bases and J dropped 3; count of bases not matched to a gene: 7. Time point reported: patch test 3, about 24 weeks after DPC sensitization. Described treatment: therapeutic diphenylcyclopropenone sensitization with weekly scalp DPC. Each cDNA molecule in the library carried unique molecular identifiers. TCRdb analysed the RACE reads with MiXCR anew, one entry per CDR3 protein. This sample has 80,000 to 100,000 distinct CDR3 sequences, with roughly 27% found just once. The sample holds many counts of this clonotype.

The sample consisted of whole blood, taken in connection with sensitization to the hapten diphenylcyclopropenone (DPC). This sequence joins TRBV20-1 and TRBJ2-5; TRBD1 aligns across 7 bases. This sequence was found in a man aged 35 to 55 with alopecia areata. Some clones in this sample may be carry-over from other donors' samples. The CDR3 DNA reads TGCAGTGCTAGAGAGCCCGGGACAGCAAAAGAGACCCAGTACTTC. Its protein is CSAREPGTAKETQYF.